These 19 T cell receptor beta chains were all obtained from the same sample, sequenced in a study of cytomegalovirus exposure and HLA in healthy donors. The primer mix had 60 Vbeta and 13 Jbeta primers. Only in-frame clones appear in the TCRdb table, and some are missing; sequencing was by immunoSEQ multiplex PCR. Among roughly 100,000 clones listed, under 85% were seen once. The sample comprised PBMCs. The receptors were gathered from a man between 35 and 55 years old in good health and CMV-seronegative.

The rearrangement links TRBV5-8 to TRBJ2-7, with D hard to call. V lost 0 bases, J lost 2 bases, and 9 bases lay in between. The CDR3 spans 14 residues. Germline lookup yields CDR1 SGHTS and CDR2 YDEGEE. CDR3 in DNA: TGTGCCAGCAGCTTGGGCCGCCCAGCCTACGAGCAGTACTTC. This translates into CASSLGRPAYEQYF.

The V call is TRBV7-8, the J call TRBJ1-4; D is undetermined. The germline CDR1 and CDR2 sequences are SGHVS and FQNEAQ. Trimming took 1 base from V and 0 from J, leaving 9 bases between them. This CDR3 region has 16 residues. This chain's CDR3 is CASSLEMAPTNEKLFF. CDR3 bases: TGTGCCAGCAGCTTAGAAATGGCACCAACTAATGAAAAACTGTTTTTT.

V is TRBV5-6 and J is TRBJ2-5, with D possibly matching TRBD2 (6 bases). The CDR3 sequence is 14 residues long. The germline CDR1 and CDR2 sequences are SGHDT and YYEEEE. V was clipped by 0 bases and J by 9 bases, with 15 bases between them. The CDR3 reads CASSLGGASMAQYF. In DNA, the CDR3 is TGTGCCAGCAGCTTGGGCGGGGCCTCCATGGCCCAGTACTTC.

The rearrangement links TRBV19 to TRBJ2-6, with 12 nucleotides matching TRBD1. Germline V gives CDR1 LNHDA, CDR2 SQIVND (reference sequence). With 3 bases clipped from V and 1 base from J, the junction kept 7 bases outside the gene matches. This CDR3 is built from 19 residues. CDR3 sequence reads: CASSIQPGQGASGANVLTF. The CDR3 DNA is TGTGCCAGTAGTATCCAACCGGGACAGGGGGCGTCTGGGGCCAACGTCCTGACTTTC.

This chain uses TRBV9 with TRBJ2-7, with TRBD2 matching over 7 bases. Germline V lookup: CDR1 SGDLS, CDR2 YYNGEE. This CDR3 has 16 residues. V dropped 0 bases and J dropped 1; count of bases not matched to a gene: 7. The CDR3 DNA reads TGTGCCAGCAGCGTAGGGGGAGGGGCTCCGTCCTACGAGCAGTACTTC. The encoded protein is CASSVGGGAPSYEQYF.

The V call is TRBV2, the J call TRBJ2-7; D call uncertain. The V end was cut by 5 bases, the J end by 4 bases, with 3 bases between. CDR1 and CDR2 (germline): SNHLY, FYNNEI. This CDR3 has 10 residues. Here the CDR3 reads CASSLYEQYF. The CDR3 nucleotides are TGTGCCAGCAGTCTGTACGAGCAGTACTTC.

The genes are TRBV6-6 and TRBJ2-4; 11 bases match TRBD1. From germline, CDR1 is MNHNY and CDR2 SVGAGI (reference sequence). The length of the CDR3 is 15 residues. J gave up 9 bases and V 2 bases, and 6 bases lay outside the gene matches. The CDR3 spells CASSYGQGAPGIQYF. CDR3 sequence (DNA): TGTGCCAGCAGTTACGGACAGGGGGCGCCCGGCATTCAGTACTTC.

The CDR3 sequence is CANNLAGDTEAFF. The CDR3 region has the DNA TGTGCCAACAACCTCGCGGGAGACACTGAAGCTTTCTTT. This sequence joins TRBV6-1 and TRBJ1-1, with unresolved D. In germline, CDR1 is MNHNS, CDR2 SASEGT. This CDR3 has 13 residues. V lost 10 bases to trimming and J lost 3 bases, with 15 bases between them.

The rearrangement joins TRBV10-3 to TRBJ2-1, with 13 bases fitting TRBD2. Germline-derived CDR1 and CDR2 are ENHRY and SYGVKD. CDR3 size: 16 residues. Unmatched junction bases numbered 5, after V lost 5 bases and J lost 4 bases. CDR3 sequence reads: CAISQGTSGEYNEQFF. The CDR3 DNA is TGTGCCATCAGTCAGGGGACTAGCGGGGAATACAATGAGCAGTTCTTC.

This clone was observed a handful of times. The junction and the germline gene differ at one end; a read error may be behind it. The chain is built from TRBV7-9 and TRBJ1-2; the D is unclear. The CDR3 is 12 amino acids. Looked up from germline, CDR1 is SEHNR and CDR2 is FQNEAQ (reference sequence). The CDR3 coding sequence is TGTTCCAGCAGCCCCACTAACTATGGCTACACCTTC. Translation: CSSSPTNYGYTF.

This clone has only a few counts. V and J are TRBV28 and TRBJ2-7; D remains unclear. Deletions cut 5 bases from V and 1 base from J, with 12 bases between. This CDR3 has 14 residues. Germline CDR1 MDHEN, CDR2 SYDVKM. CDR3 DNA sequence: TGTGCCAGCAGTCCCCAAAGCGAGTCCTACGAGCAGTACTTC. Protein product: CASSPQSESYEQYF.

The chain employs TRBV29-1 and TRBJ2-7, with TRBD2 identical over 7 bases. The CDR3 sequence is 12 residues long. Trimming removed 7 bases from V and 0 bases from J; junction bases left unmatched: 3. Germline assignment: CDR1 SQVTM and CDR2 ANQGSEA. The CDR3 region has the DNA TGCAGCGCTCGGGACTACTCCTACGAGCAGTACTTC. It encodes CSARDYSYEQYF.

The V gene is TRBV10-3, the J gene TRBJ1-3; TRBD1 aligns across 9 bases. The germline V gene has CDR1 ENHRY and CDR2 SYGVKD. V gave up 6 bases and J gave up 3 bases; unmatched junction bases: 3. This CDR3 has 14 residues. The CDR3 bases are TGTGCCATCAGCGGGACAGGGAGTGGAAACACCATATATTTT. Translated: CAISGTGSGNTIYF.

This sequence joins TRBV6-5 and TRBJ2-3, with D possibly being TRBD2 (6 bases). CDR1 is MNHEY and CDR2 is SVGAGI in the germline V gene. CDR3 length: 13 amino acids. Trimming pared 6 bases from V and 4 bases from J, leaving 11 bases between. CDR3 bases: TGTGCCAGCAGGCGGGGTCGCGCAGATACGCAGTATTTT. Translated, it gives CASRRGRADTQYF.

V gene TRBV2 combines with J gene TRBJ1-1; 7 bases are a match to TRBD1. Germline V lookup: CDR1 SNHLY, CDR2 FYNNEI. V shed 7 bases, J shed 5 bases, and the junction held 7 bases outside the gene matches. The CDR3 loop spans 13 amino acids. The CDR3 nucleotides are TGTGCCAGCATGAGACAGGGATTGACTGAAGCTTTCTTT. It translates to CASMRQGLTEAFF.

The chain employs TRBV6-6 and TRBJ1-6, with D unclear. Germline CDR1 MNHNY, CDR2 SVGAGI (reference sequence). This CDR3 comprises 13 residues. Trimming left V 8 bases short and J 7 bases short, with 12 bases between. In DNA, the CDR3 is TGTGCCAGCCTGTACACCATCAATTCACCCCTCCACTTT. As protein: CASLYTINSPLHF.

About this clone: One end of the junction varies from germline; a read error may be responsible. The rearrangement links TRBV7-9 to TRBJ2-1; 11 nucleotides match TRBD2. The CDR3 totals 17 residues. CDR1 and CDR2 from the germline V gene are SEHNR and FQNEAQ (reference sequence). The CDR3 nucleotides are TGTTCCAGCAGCGTAATAGCGGGGGGGCGTCTTTACAATGAGCAGTTCTTC. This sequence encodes CSSSVIAGGRLYNEQFF.

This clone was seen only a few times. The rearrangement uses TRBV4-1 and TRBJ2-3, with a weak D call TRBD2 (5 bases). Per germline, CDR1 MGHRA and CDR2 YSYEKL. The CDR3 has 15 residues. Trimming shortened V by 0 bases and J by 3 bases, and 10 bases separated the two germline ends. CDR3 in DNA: TGCGCCAGCAGCCAAGATTGGCGGGTAACAGATACGCAGTATTTT. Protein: CASSQDWRVTDTQYF.

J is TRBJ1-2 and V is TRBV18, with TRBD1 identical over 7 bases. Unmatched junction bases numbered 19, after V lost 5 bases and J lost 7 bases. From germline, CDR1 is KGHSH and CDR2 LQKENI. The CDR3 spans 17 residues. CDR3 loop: CASSDGTALGKMSGYTF. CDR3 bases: TGTGCCAGCTCAGACGGGACAGCGCTGGGGAAAATGAGTGGCTACACCTTC.